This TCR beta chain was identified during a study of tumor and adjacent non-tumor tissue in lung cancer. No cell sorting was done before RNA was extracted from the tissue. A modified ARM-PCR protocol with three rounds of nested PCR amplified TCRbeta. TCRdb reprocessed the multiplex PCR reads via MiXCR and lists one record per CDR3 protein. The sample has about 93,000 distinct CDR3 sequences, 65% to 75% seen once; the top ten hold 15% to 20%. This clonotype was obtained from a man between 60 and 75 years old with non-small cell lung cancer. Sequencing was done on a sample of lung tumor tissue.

CDR3 DNA sequence: TGTGCCAGCTCACCTCGAGCCAGGGGATTCACAGATACGCAGTATTTT. Translating it yields CASSPRARGFTDTQYF. V gene TRBV18 combines with J gene TRBJ2-3; perhaps TRBD1 as D (6 bases). Per germline, CDR1 KGHSH and CDR2 LQKENI. This CDR3 has 16 residues. Trimming removed 3 bases at V and 2 bases at J, with 15 bases between.